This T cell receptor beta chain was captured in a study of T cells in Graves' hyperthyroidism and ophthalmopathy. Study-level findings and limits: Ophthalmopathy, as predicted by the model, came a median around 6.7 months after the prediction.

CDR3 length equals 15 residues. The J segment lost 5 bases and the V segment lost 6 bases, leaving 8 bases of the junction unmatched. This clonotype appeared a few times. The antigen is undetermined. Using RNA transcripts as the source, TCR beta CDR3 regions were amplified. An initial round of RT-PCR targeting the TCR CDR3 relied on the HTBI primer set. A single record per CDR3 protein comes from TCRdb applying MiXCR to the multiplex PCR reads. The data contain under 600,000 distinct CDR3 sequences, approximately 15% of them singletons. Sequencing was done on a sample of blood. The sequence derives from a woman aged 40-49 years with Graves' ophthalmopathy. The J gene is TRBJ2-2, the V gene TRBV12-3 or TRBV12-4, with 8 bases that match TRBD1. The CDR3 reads CASRTWTGKTGELFF. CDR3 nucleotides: TGTGCCAGCAGAACCTGGACAGGGAAGACCGGGGAGCTGTTTTTT.